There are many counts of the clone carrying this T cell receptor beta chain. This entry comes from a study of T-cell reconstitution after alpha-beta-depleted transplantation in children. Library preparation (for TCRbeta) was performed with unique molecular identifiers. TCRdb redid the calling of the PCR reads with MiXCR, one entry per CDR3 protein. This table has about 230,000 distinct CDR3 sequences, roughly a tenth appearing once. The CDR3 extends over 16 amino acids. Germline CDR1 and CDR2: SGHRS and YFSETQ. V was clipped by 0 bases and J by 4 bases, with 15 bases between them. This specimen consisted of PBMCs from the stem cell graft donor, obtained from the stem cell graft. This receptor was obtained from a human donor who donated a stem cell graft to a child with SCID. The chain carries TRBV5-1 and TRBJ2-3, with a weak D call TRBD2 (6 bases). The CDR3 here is CASSLVASAPSDTQYF. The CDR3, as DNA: TGCGCCAGCAGCTTGGTGGCTAGCGCCCCGTCAGATACGCAGTATTTT.